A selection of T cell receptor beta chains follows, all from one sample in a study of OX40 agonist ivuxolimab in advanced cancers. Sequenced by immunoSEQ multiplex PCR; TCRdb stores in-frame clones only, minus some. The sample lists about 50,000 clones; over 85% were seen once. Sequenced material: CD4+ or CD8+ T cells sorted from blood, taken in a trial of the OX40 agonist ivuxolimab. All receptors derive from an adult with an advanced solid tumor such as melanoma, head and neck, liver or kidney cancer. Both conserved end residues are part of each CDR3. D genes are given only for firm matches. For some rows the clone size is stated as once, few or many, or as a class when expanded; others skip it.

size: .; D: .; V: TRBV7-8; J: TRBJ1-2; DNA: TGTGCCAGCAGCTTACGTTTGGGGGCTGGCTATGGCTACACCTTC; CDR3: CASSLRLGAGYGYTF
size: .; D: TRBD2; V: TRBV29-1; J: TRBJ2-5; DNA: TGCAGCGTTCAGGGGGGGCTAGCGGGAGAGATAATCGTGCGGGGGACCCAGTACTTC; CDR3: CSVQGGLAGEIIVRGTQYF
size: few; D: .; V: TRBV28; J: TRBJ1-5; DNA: TGTGCCAGCTTAGACGGACGTCAGAGCAATCAGCCCCAGCATTTT; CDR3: CASLDGRQSNQPQHF
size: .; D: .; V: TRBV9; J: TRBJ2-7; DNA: TGTGCCAGCAGCCCTGGACACCTCTACGAGCAGTACTTC; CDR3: CASSPGHLYEQYF
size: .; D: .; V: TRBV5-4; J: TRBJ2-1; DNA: TGTGCCAGCAGCTTGGCCTGGCAGGGTCTGGGCAATGAGCAGTTCTTC; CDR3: CASSLAWQGLGNEQFF
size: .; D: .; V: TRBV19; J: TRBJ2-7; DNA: TGTGCCAGTAGTATAAATAAAGGTTACGAGCAGTACTTC; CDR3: CASSINKGYEQYF
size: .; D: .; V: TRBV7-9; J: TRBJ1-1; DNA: TGTGCCAGCAGCTCCGGGGAGAACACTGAAGCTTTCTTT; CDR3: CASSSGENTEAFF
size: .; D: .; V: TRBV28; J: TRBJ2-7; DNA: TGTGCCAGCAGTTTCCGCGGGAAATCCAGCTACGAGCAGTACTTC; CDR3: CASSFRGKSSYEQYF
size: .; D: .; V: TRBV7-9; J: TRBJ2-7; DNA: TGTGCCAGCAGCCCGTGGGACACCGCCTACGAGCAGTACTTC; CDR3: CASSPWDTAYEQYF
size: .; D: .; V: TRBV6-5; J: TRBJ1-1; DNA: TGTGCCAGCAGTGCGGGAGGCACCATGAACACTGAAGCTTTCTTT; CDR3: CASSAGGTMNTEAFF
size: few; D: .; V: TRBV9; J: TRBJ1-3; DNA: TGTGCCAGCAGCCTGGACGATTTAGGAAACACCATATATTTT; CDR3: CASSLDDLGNTIYF
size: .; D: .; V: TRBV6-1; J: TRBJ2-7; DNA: TGTGCCACCAGTGGTGGGCAGGCCTACGAGCAGTACTTC; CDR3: CATSGGQAYEQYF
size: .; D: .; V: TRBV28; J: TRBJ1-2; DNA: TGTGCCAGCAGCTGGGCGACAGAGAACTATGGCTACACCTTC; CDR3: CASSWATENYGYTF
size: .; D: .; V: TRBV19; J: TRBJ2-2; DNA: TGTGCCAGTAGTAGCAGGGGCTTTGACACCGGGGAGCTGTTTTTT; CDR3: CASSSRGFDTGELFF
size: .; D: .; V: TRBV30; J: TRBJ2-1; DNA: TGTGCCTGGAACCCCTTTTACAATGAGCAGTTCTTC; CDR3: CAWNPFYNEQFF
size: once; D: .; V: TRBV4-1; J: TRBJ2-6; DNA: TGCGCCAGCAGCCAAGATTATAGGGTATCCGGGGCCAACGTCCTGACTTTC; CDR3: CASSQDYRVSGANVLTF
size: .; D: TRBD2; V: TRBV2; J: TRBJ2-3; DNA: TGTGCCAGCAGTGAAAGGACTAGCGGCACAGATACGCAGTATTTT; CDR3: CASSERTSGTDTQYF
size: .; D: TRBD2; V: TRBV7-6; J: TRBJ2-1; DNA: TGTGCCAGCAGCTTAGGATTTTTGAGGGAGGGCCCCTACAATGAGCAGTTCTTC; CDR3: CASSLGFLREGPYNEQFF
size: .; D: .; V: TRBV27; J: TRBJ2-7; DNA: TGTGCCAGCAGGGGGTTCGACGGACATTCCTACGAGCAGTACTTC; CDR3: CASRGFDGHSYEQYF
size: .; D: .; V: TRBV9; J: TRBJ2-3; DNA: TGTGCCAGCAGCCCGCGAGGTGGGCGGACTAGCACAGATACGCAGTATTTT; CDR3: CASSPRGGRTSTDTQYF
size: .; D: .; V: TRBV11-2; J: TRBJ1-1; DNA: TGTGCCAGCAGCTTAGGGGGCACAGCCTATGGGTATGAAGCTTTCTTT; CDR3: CASSLGGTAYGYEAFF
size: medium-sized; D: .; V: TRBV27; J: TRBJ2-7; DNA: TGTGCCAGCAGTGCGGCTAGCAGCTACGAGCAGTACTTC; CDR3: CASSAASSYEQYF
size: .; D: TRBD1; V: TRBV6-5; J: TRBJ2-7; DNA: TGTGCCAGCAGTTACTCGACAGGGATGTTGGCCTACGAGCAGTACTTC; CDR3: CASSYSTGMLAYEQYF
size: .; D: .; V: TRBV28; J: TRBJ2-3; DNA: TGTGCCAGCAGTTTAATGGGGGCAAACACAGATACGCAGTATTTT; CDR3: CASSLMGANTDTQYF
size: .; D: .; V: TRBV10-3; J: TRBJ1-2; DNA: TGTGCCATCGGTCCGACAGCTAACTATGGCTACACCTTC; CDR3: CAIGPTANYGYTF
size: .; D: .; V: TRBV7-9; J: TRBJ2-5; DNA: TGTGCCAGCAGCTTAAGGCTGGGGGGCCGGGAGACCCAGTACTTC; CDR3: CASSLRLGGRETQYF
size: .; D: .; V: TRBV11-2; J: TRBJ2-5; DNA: TGTGCCAGCAGCCATAGACTTGCGGCACACCAAGAGACCCAGTACTTC; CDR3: CASSHRLAAHQETQYF
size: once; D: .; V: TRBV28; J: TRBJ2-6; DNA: TGTGCCAGCAGTCAGGACAGCGCCCGCTTTCCCTCTGGGGCCAACGTCCTGACTTTC; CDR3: CASSQDSARFPSGANVLTF
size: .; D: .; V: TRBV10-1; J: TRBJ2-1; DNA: TGCGCCAGCAGTGAGTCGATTGGGGGGAACGGGCAGTTCTTC; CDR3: CASSESIGGNGQFF
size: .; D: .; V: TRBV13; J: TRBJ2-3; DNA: TGTGCCAGCAGCTTAGCGTGGGCCCCTGACACAGATACGCAGTATTTT; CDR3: CASSLAWAPDTDTQYF
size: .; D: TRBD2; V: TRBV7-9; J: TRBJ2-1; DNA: TGTGCCAGCAGCTTTGGACTAGCGGGAAGCAATGAGCAGTTCTTC; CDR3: CASSFGLAGSNEQFF
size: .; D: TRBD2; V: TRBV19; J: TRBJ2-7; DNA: TGTGCCAGTAGTATCGGGCTAGCGGGGCCCTTGGTATACGAGCAGTACTTC; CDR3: CASSIGLAGPLVYEQYF
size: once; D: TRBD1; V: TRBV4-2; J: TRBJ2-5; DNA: TGTGCCAGCAGCCACGAGGGACAGGGGGCTTTAGAGACCCAGTACTTC; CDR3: CASSHEGQGALETQYF
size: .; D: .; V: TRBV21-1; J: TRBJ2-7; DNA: TGTGCCAGCAGCAAACGGACTAGCGGGAACTGGTATTACGAGCAGTACTTC; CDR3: CASSKRTSGNWYYEQYF
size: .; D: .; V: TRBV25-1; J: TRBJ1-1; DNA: TGTGCCAGCAGTGAAACGCCCAGCTCGAACACTGAAGCTTTCTTT; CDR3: CASSETPSSNTEAFF
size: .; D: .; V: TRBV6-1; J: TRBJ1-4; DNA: TGTGCCAGCAGTAGCTATAGACCGGAAAAACTGTTTTTT; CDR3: CASSSYRPEKLFF
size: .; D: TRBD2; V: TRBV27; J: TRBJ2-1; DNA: TGTGCCAGCAGTCCCCAAGGACTAGCGGGAGGGCTAGATGAGCAGTTCTTC; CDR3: CASSPQGLAGGLDEQFF
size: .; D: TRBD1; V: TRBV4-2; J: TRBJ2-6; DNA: TGTGCCAGCAGCCAAGAAGGTCAGGGGGCTAATGGGGCCAACGTCCTGACTTTC; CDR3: CASSQEGQGANGANVLTF